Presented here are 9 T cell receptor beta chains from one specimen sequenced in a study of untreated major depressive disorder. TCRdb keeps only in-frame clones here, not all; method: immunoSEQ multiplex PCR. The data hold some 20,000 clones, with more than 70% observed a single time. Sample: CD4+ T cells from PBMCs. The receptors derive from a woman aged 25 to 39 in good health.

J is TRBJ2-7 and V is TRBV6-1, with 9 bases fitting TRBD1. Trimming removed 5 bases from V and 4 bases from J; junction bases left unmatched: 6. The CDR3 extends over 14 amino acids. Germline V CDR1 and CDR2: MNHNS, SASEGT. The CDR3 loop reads CASSPDRGGYEQYF. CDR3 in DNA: TGTGCCAGCAGTCCGGACAGGGGTGGGTACGAGCAGTACTTC.

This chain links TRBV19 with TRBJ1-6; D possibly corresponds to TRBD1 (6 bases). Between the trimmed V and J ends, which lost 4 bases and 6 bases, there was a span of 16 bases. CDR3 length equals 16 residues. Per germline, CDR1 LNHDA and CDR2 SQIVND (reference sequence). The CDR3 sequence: CASSTEDSIFNSPLHF. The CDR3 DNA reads TGTGCCAGTAGTACCGAGGACAGCATTTTTAATTCACCCCTCCACTTT.

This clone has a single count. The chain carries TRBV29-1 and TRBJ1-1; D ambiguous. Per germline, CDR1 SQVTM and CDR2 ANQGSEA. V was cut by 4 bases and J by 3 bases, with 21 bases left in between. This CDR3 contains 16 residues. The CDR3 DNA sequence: TGCAGCGTTGTCGGGCGTATGGTGACTACAGACACTGAAGCTTTCTTT. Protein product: CSVVGRMVTTDTEAFF.

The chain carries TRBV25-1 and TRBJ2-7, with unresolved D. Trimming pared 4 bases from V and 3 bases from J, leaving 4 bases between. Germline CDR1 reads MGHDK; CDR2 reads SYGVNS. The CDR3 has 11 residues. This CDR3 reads CASSGHYEQYF. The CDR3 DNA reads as TGTGCCAGCAGTGGCCACTACGAGCAGTACTTC.

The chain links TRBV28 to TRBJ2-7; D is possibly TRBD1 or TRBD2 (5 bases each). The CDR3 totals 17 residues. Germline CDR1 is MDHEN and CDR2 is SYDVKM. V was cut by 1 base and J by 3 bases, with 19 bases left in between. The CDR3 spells CASSLSSGGYSFYEQYF. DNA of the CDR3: TGTGCCAGCAGTTTATCGTCTGGGGGTTACTCCTTCTACGAGCAGTACTTC.

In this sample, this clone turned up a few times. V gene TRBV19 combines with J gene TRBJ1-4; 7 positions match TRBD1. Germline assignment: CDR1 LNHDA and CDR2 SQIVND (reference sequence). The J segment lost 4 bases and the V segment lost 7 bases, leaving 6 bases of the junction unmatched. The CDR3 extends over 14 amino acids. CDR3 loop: CASTVRQGNEKLFF. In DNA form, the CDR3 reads TGTGCCAGTACGGTCCGACAGGGTAATGAAAAACTGTTTTTT.

The CDR3 loop is CASSYRSYAEAFF. The CDR3 bases are TGTGCCAGCAGTTACCGGTCTTATGCTGAAGCTTTCTTT. The chain recombines TRBV6-5 with TRBJ1-1; no definite D call. Trimming left V 2 bases short and J 6 bases short, with 10 bases between. The CDR3 loop spans 13 amino acids. Germline V gene sequence: CDR1 MNHEY, CDR2 SVGAGI.

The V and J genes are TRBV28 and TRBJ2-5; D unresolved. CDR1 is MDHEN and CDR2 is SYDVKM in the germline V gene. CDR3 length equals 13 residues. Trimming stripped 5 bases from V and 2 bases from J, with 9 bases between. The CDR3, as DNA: TGTGCCAGCAGTCTCGACGCACAAGAGACCCAGTACTTC. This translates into CASSLDAQETQYF. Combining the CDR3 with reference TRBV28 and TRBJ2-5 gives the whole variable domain DVKVTQSSRYLVKRTGEKVFLECVQDMDHENMFWYRQDPGLGLRLIYFSYDVKMKEKGDIPEGYSVSREKKERFSLILESASTNQTSMYLCASSLDAQETQYFGPGTRLLVL.

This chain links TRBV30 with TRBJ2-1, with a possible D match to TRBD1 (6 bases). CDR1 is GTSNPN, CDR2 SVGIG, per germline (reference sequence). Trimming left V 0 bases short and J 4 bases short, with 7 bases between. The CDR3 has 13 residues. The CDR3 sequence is CAWSVTGYNEQFF. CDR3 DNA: TGTGCCTGGAGTGTAACAGGGTACAATGAGCAGTTCTTC.